The subject of this entry is one T cell receptor beta chain. The data originate from a study of T cells in Graves' hyperthyroidism and ophthalmopathy. TCR beta CDR3 sequences were amplified from RNA transcripts. The HTBI set primed first-round TCR CDR3 RT-PCR. TCRdb recomputed calls from the multiplex PCR reads with MiXCR, one row per CDR3 protein. Here the sample spans about 98,000 distinct CDR3 sequences, 40% being singletons. The trim removed 6 bases at V and 2 bases at J, leaving 4 bases unmatched. Germline CDR1 reads DFQATT; CDR2 reads SNEGSKA (reference sequence). There are 13 residues in the CDR3.

This chain connects TRBV20-1 to TRBJ2-5; 9 nucleotides match TRBD1. Material: peripheral blood or thyroid tissue (not recorded which). This receptor was identified in a woman in her twenties or thirties with Graves' hyperthyroidism. The DNA of the CDR3 is TGCAGTGCAACCGACAGGGGGCAAGAGACCCAGTACTTC. Translating gives CSATDRGQETQYF.